The 22 T cell receptor beta chains given below trace back to one sample, sequenced in a study of cytomegalovirus exposure and HLA in healthy donors. With 60 Vbeta and 13 Jbeta primers, the PCR was carried out. Sequenced by immunoSEQ multiplex PCR; TCRdb stores in-frame clones only, minus some. The table includes roughly 86,000 clones, more than 65% detected once. Sequencing input: PBMCs. The receptors come from a man aged 55 to 70 in good health and CMV-seronegative.

The chain links TRBV9 to TRBJ2-7, with 7 nucleotides matching TRBD1. Germline V gene sequence: CDR1 SGDLS, CDR2 YYNGEE. The CDR3 runs to 16 residues. The V gene end was trimmed by 0 bases and the J gene end by 1 base; junction bases not matched to a gene: 7. DNA of the CDR3: TGTGCCAGCAGCGTAGGTACAGGGGTGGGTTCCTACGAGCAGTACTTC. Its protein is CASSVGTGVGSYEQYF.

This clone was seen more than once but under ten times. The chain couples TRBV5-1 to TRBJ1-2, with TRBD1 identical over 7 bases. The germline gives CDR1 SGHRS, CDR2 YFSETQ. The ends lost 4 bases at V and 4 bases at J; junction bases unmatched: 4. CDR3 length: 13 amino acids. CDR3 region: CASSLTGTYGYTF. CDR3 coding DNA: TGCGCCAGCAGCCTGACAGGGACCTATGGCTACACCTTC.

This clone was observed a handful of times. This chain joins TRBV4-2 and TRBJ2-1, with D perhaps TRBD2 (5 bases). With 0 bases removed from V and 1 base from J, the gap between germline ends came to 19 bases. This CDR3 is 19 amino acids long. Germline CDR1 LGHNA, CDR2 YNFKEQ. CDR3 sequence: CASSQDTGRAAVSYNEQFF. CDR3 DNA sequence: TGTGCCAGCAGCCAAGATACGGGGAGAGCGGCGGTTTCCTACAATGAGCAGTTCTTC.

The chain combines TRBV5-1 with TRBJ2-7; TRBD1 matches 10 bases. This CDR3 is 16 amino acids long. The V and J ends lost 4 bases and 0 bases, in that order; junction bases with no gene match: 7. Germline lookup yields CDR1 SGHRS and CDR2 YFSETQ. CDR3 nucleotides: TGCGCCAGCAGCCCGGCCGGGACAGGGGTCTCCTACGAGCAGTACTTC. It is translated as CASSPAGTGVSYEQYF.

The chain recombines TRBV30 with TRBJ1-2; D may be TRBD1 (5 bases). The V and J ends lost 0 bases and 7 bases respectively, with 9 bases between them. The CDR3 has 12 residues. Germline-derived CDR1 and CDR2 are GTSNPN and SVGIG (reference sequence). CDR3 DNA sequence: TGTGCCTGGAGTGTACAGGCGGTTGGCTACACCTTC. Its protein product is CAWSVQAVGYTF.

The chain couples TRBV5-1 to TRBJ2-5, with 7 bases that match TRBD1. The germline V gene encodes CDR1 SGHRS and CDR2 YFSETQ. After removal of 4 bases from V and 4 bases from J, the junction contained 4 bases not matched to a gene. CDR3 size: 13 residues. The CDR3 DNA sequence: TGCGCCAGCAGCCCTGGACAGGTAGAGACCCAGTACTTC. Translation: CASSPGQVETQYF.

V usage is TRBV19 and J usage is TRBJ2-2; possibly TRBD2 for D (6 bases). Germline-derived CDR1 and CDR2 are LNHDA and SQIVND (reference sequence). V was pared by 3 bases and J by 2 bases, with 13 bases between. CDR3 length: 16 residues. CDR3: CASSIRRGTNTGELFF. For the CDR3, the DNA is TGTGCCAGTAGTATTAGGCGGGGAACCAACACCGGGGAGCTGTTTTTT.

The J gene is TRBJ1-1, the V gene TRBV5-1; D uncertain. The CDR3 extends over 12 amino acids. The V end lost 0 bases, the J end lost 8 bases, and 8 bases lay between the germline ends. The germline CDR1 and CDR2 sequences are SGHRS and YFSETQ. The CDR3 is CASSLANEEAFF. The CDR3 bases are TGCGCCAGCAGCTTGGCCAATGAGGAAGCTTTCTTT.

The rearrangement joins TRBV5-4 to TRBJ1-2; D might be TRBD1 (5 bases). Germline V CDR1 and CDR2: SGHNT, YYREEE (reference sequence). V lost 4 bases, J lost 8 bases, and 18 bases lay in between. The CDR3 covers 14 residues. The CDR3 sequence is CASSGRTTALGYTF. The CDR3 DNA reads as TGTGCCAGCAGCGGACGCACGACAGCCCTGGGCTACACCTTC.

This chain uses TRBV27 with TRBJ2-7, with D possibly TRBD1 on 5 matching bases. CDR1 is MNHEY, CDR2 SMNVEV, per germline (reference sequence). The V gene lost 2 bases and the J gene lost 3 bases, with 14 bases spanning the gap. This CDR3 comprises 15 residues. In DNA form, the CDR3 reads TGTGCCAGCAGTTTAACAGGAGTAGGCGGCTACGAGCAGTACTTC. Residues: CASSLTGVGGYEQYF.

The rearrangement uses TRBV9 and TRBJ1-6, with 7 bases lining up with TRBD1. The CDR3 is 12 residues long. The J segment lost 6 bases and the V segment lost 7 bases, leaving 1 base of the junction unmatched. CDR1 is SGDLS, CDR2 YYNGEE, per germline. In DNA form, the CDR3 reads TGTGCCAGCGGACAGGTTAATTCACCCCTCCACTTT. Translating it yields CASGQVNSPLHF.

The gene calls are TRBV7-9 and TRBJ1-1, with 9 positions matching TRBD1. After removal of 3 bases from V and 9 bases from J, the junction contained 5 bases not matched to a gene. This CDR3 is 13 amino acids long. Germline V gene lookup returns CDR1 SEHNR and CDR2 FQNEAQ (reference sequence). The CDR3 sequence: CASSFGQGQQAFF. The CDR3 DNA reads as TGTGCCAGCAGCTTTGGACAGGGGCAGCAAGCTTTCTTT.

The CDR3 region has the DNA TGTGCCAGCAGCGCTACAGGGACAGGGGGAAACACCATATATTTT. As protein: CASSATGTGGNTIYF. This rearrangement joins TRBV9 to TRBJ1-3, with 9 bases that match TRBD1. The CDR3 spans 15 residues. From germline, CDR1 is SGDLS and CDR2 YYNGEE. Losses at the gene ends were 3 bases for V and 4 bases for J; bases not matched to a gene: 5.

The V gene is TRBV7-2, the J gene TRBJ2-2; 9 bases are a match to TRBD1. Trimming removed 4 bases from V and 0 bases from J; junction bases left unmatched: 3. From germline, CDR1 is SGHTA and CDR2 FQGNSA. The CDR3 covers 16 residues. The CDR3, as DNA: TGTGCCAGCAGCTCGAGACAGGGGGCGAACACCGGGGAGCTGTTTTTT. Protein product: CASSSRQGANTGELFF.

This clone was seen just once. This rearrangement joins TRBV29-1 to TRBJ1-4; weak D call: TRBD1 (6 bases). CDR1 SQVTM and CDR2 ANQGSEA come from the germline V gene. Trimming stripped 6 bases from V and 5 bases from J, with 13 bases between. The length of the CDR3 is 13 residues. CDR3 DNA: TGCAGCGTGGGTAGGGGGGGCAATGAAAAACTGTTTTTT. Translating gives CSVGRGGNEKLFF.

V and J are TRBV5-1 and TRBJ2-5, with a tentative D call TRBD1 (6 bases). The end of the DNA fits TRBJ2-7 better, so the J call may be wrong. Germline assignment: CDR1 SGHRS and CDR2 YFSETQ. CDR3 length: 13 residues. The CDR3 nucleotides are TGCGCCAGCAGCGGGACACCCCCCTACGAGCAGTACTTC. Protein product: CASSGTPPYEQYF.

The V gene is TRBV15, the J gene TRBJ2-3, with 8 bases fitting TRBD2. Looked up from germline, CDR1 is LNHNV and CDR2 is YYDKDF (reference sequence). The CDR3 is 16 residues long. With 2 bases clipped from V and 5 bases from J, the junction kept 9 bases outside the gene matches. CDR3 nucleotides: TGTGCCACCAGCAGATCGGCGCGGGGGGCGGGAGATACGCAGTATTTT. Protein sequence: CATSRSARGAGDTQYF.

The genes are TRBV5-1 and TRBJ2-2; D is perhaps TRBD2 (6 bases). Germline V gene sequence: CDR1 SGHRS, CDR2 YFSETQ. The CDR3 loop spans 15 amino acids. V dropped 2 bases and J dropped 2 bases, with 10 bases sitting between them. The CDR3 region is CASSFSGFNTGELFF. In DNA, the CDR3 is TGCGCCAGCAGCTTTAGCGGTTTCAACACCGGGGAGCTGTTTTTT.

This clone has only one observation. The chain carries TRBV6-1 and TRBJ1-2; 9 bases agree with TRBD1. This CDR3 has 15 amino acids. The V segment lost 2 bases and the J segment 4 bases; nucleotides outside the gene matches: 5. The germline V gene has CDR1 MNHNS and CDR2 SASEGT. DNA for the CDR3: TGTGCCAGCAGTGAAACCGGGACAGGGATCTATGGCTACACCTTC. It specifies CASSETGTGIYGYTF.

This clone was seen a few times. The rearrangement uses TRBV18 and TRBJ1-1; the D gene is possibly TRBD1 (6 bases). Germline CDR1 and CDR2: KGHSH and LQKENI. Trimming stripped 1 base from V and 11 bases from J, with 14 bases between. The CDR3 contains 13 residues. This CDR3 is CASSPQDAGVAFF. The DNA for the CDR3 is TGTGCCAGCTCACCACAAGACGCAGGGGTGGCTTTCTTT.

A few counts support this clone. V usage is TRBV5-1 and J usage is TRBJ2-3; TRBD2 matches at 12 bases. The CDR3 is 16 amino acids. With V trimmed by 0 bases and J by 6 bases, 5 bases remained unmatched. Germline loops: CDR1 SGHRS, CDR2 YFSETQ. The CDR3 sequence: CASSLVLAGGVDTQYF. The CDR3 DNA reads as TGCGCCAGCAGCTTGGTTCTAGCGGGAGGGGTTGATACGCAGTATTTT.

Details on this clone: One end of the junction varies from germline; a read error may be responsible. The chain has TRBV7-9 and TRBJ1-2; unclear D gene. The CDR3 sequence is 12 residues long. Germline CDR1 reads SEHNR; CDR2 reads FQNEAQ (reference sequence). CDR3 residues: CASSLRAIGYPF. Here the CDR3 DNA reads TGTGCCAGCAGCTTGCGGGCTATAGGCTACCCCTTC. Using reference TRBV7-9 and TRBJ1-2 for the parts outside the CDR3, the full variable domain is DTGVSQNPRHKITKRGQNVTFRCDPISEHNRLYWYRQTLGQGPEFLTYFQNEAQLEKSRLLSDRFSAERPKGSFSTLEIQRTEQGDSAMYLCASSLRAIGYPFGSGTRLTVV.